The 13 T cell receptor beta chains listed next were all sequenced from one sample in a study of cytomegalovirus exposure and HLA in healthy donors. PCR primers comprised 60 Vbeta and 13 Jbeta primers. The repertoire was sequenced with immunoSEQ multiplex PCR; TCRdb's copy has only in-frame clones and lacks some. The sample includes approximately 140,000 clones, 70% to 80% of them seen just once. The sequenced sample consisted of PBMCs. These receptors originate from a man aged 50 to 60 in good health and CMV-seropositive.

This clone showed up just a few times. The J gene is TRBJ2-7, the V gene TRBV6-6, with 11 bases lining up with TRBD1. The V segment lost 0 bases and the J segment 5 bases; nucleotides outside the gene matches: 6. The CDR3 extends over 16 amino acids. Germline CDR1 reads MNHNY; CDR2 reads SVGAGI (reference sequence). CDR3 nucleotide sequence: TGTGCCAGCAGTTACTCTGGGGGACAGGGGGGGGACGAGCAGTACTTC. It is translated as CASSYSGGQGGDEQYF.

For this clone: The sample has other DNA sequences that encode this CDR3 too. The chain combines TRBV7-9 with TRBJ2-7; 7 bases agree with TRBD1. The CDR3 loop spans 14 amino acids. The germline V gene encodes CDR1 SEHNR and CDR2 FQNEAQ (reference sequence). Trimming took 4 bases from V and 2 from J; bases not matched to a gene: 5. CDR3 region: CASSSTGTAYEQYF. CDR3 DNA sequence: TGTGCCAGCAGCTCTACCGGGACAGCCTACGAGCAGTACTTC.

The V gene is TRBV19, the J gene TRBJ1-5, with TRBD1 as a possible D gene (5 bases). This CDR3 has 14 amino acids. Germline CDR1 and CDR2: LNHDA and SQIVND (reference sequence). Trimming stripped 7 bases from V and 0 bases from J, with 10 bases between. The CDR3 loop reads CASTRGGSNQPQHF. CDR3 sequence (DNA): TGTGCCAGTACCCGGGGGGGTAGCAATCAGCCCCAGCATTTT.

DNA for the CDR3: TGTGCCAGCAGTTTATGGACAGGGCTTAACACCGGGGAGCTGTTTTTT. Its translation is CASSLWTGLNTGELFF. The V gene is TRBV27, the J gene TRBJ2-2; 8 positions match TRBD1. Losses at the gene ends were 1 base for V and 2 bases for J; bases not matched to a gene: 3. CDR1 and CDR2 (germline): MNHEY, SMNVEV (reference sequence). The length of the CDR3 is 16 residues.

The chain has TRBV6-1 and TRBJ1-1; TRBD1 might be the D (6 bases). Germline V lookup: CDR1 MNHNS, CDR2 SASEGT. The CDR3 spans 14 residues. V was shortened by 2 bases and J by 1 base, with 8 bases between the two germline ends. CDR3 amino acids: CASSELGQNTEAFF. Written as DNA, the CDR3 is TGTGCCAGCAGTGAACTGGGACAGAACACTGAAGCTTTCTTT.

This chain joins TRBV28 and TRBJ1-3; D not resolved. Germline V CDR1 and CDR2: MDHEN, SYDVKM. This CDR3 spans 14 amino acids. Between the trimmed V and J ends, which lost 8 bases and 2 bases, there was a span of 13 bases. The CDR3 spells CASRTTRAGNTIYF. CDR3 in DNA: TGTGCCAGCCGTACCACCCGGGCTGGAAACACCATATATTTT.

This clone was observed a handful of times. The chain recombines TRBV30 with TRBJ2-7; TRBD1 might be the D (5 bases). In germline, CDR1 is GTSNPN, CDR2 SVGIG (reference sequence). The CDR3 loop spans 12 amino acids. Trimming shortened V by 1 base and J by 7 bases, and 11 bases separated the two germline ends. Here the CDR3 reads CAWSGRVGEQYF. The CDR3, as DNA: TGTGCCTGGAGTGGCAGGGTGGGGGAGCAGTACTTC.

This chain links TRBV5-4 with TRBJ2-7; tentatively, D is TRBD2 (6 bases). Trimming stripped 0 bases from V and 4 bases from J, with 14 bases between. CDR3 length: 15 residues. Per germline, CDR1 SGHNT and CDR2 YYREEE (reference sequence). The CDR3 loop reads CASSLAKTGGYEQYF. In DNA, the CDR3 is TGTGCCAGCAGCTTGGCCAAGACCGGAGGGTACGAGCAGTACTTC.

This rearrangement joins TRBV21-1 to TRBJ1-1; no DNA check was done on the table's D call, TRBD1. TRBV21-1 is flagged as a pseudogene. This CDR3 contains 14 residues. This CDR3 reads CASSARDRVRRAFF. The DNA of the CDR3 is TGTGCCAGCAGCGCCCGGGACAGAGTCCGAAGGGCTTTCTTT.

As for this clone: Relative to the germline gene, one junction end is altered; a read error may explain this. The chain carries TRBV7-9 and TRBJ1-1, with 8 bases identical to TRBD1. The CDR3 runs 13 residues. Germline V lookup: CDR1 SEHNR, CDR2 FQNEAQ (reference sequence). The CDR3 region is CSSSLTGATEAFF. The CDR3 DNA reads as TGTTCCAGCAGCTTGACAGGGGCCACTGAAGCTTTCTTT.

The chain has TRBV28 and TRBJ1-2, with D unclear. Germline CDR1 is MDHEN and CDR2 is SYDVKM. The CDR3 covers 14 residues. With 3 bases removed from V and 4 bases from J, the gap between germline ends came to 12 bases. DNA for the CDR3: TGTGCCAGCAGTTTGGGCGGGTTTACCTATGGCTACACCTTC. This translates into CASSLGGFTYGYTF.

The chain employs TRBV10-3 and TRBJ2-1, with D possibly TRBD2 on 5 matching bases. V dropped 4 bases and J dropped 4 bases, with 11 bases sitting between them. Per germline, CDR1 ENHRY and CDR2 SYGVKD. The CDR3 has 14 amino acids. This chain's CDR3 is CAISADFTYNEQFF. The CDR3 region has the DNA TGTGCCATCAGTGCGGACTTCACTTACAATGAGCAGTTCTTC.

The chain joins TRBV9 to TRBJ2-6, with no clear D. The CDR3 covers 16 residues. Trimming took 3 bases from V and 0 from J, leaving 10 bases between them. Germline lookup yields CDR1 SGDLS and CDR2 YYNGEE. The CDR3 nucleotides read TGTGCCAGCAGCGAGGCTAGAAGCTCTGGGGCCAACGTCCTGACTTTC. It translates to CASSEARSSGANVLTF.